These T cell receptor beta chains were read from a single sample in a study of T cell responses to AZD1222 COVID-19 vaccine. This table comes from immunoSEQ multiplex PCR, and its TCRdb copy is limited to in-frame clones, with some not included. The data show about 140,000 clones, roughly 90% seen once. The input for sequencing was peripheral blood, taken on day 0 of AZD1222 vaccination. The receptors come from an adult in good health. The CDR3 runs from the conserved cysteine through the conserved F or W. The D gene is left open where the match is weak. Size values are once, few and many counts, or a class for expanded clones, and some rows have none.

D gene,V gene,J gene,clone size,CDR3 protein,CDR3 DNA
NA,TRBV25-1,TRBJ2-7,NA,CASSPRLTRAGRYEQYF,TGTGCCAGCAGTCCTCGCCTTACTCGGGCGGGAAGGTACGAGCAGTACTTC
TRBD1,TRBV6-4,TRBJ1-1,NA,CASRKQGSSTEAFF,TGTGCCAGCAGGAAACAGGGGTCTTCCACTGAAGCTTTCTTT
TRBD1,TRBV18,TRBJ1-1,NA,CASSPIRTGVSSTEAFF,TGTGCCAGCTCACCAATTAGGACAGGGGTATCCTCAACTGAAGCTTTCTTT
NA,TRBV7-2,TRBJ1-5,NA,CASSLAPYLGNQPQHF,TGTGCCAGCAGCTTAGCGCCGTACCTGGGTAATCAGCCCCAGCATTTT
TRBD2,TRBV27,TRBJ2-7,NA,CASSLSGRGEQYF,TGTGCCAGCAGTTTATCCGGGAGGGGCGAGCAGTACTTC
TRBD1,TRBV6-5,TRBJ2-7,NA,CASSYRDSYYEQYF,TGTGCCAGCAGTTACCGGGACAGTTACTACGAGCAGTACTTC
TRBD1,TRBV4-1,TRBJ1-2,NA,CASSHSGTGNYGYTF,TGCGCCAGCAGCCATTCCGGGACAGGGAACTATGGCTACACCTTC
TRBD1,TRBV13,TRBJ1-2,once,CASSLSPPRQGTNGYTF,TGTGCCAGCAGCTTATCCCCCCCTCGACAGGGGACGAATGGCTACACCTTC
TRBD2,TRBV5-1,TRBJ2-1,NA,CASSRLGTSGGSYNEQFF,TGCGCCAGCAGCCGACTCGGTACTAGCGGGGGTTCCTACAATGAGCAGTTCTTC
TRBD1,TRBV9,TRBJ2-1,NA,CASSEQGSPYNEQFF,TGTGCCAGCAGCGAACAGGGGAGCCCCTACAATGAGCAGTTCTTC
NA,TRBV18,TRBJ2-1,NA,CASSPSGSPHEQFF,TGTGCCAGCTCACCATCAGGCAGCCCCCATGAGCAGTTCTTC
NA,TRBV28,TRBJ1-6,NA,CASSLGGGWSSPLHF,TGTGCCAGCAGTTTGGGCGGAGGATGGAGTTCACCCCTCCACTTT
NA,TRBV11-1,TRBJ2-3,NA,CVGEADTQYF,TGTGTCGGAGAGGCGGATACGCAGTATTTT
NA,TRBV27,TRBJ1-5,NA,CASSSVGASANQPQHF,TGTGCCAGCAGTTCCGTTGGGGCTTCCGCAAATCAGCCCCAGCATTTT
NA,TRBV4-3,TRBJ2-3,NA,CASSQELAVKDTQYF,TGCGCCAGCAGCCAAGAGTTAGCTGTGAAAGATACGCAGTATTTT
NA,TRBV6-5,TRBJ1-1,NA,CASSYSRQPNTEAFF,TGTGCCAGCAGTTACTCGAGACAGCCGAACACTGAAGCTTTCTTT
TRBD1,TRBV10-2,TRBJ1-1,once,CASRLTGATEAFF,TGCGCCAGCAGATTAACAGGGGCCACTGAAGCTTTCTTT
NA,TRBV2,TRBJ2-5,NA,CASRRGSLETQYF,TGTGCCAGCAGAAGAGGGTCGCTTGAGACCCAGTACTTC
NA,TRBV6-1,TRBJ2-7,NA,CASSGDAPDEQYF,TGTGCCAGCAGTGGAGACGCCCCGGATGAGCAGTACTTC
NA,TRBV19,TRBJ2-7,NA,CASSIVGAGYEQYF,TGTGCCAGTAGTATAGTGGGAGCGGGCTACGAGCAGTACTTC
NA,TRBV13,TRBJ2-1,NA,CASSQFRGDEQFF,TGTGCCAGCAGCCAGTTCCGAGGCGATGAGCAGTTCTTC
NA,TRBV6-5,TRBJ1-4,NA,CASRISPTNEKLFF,TGTGCCAGCAGGATCTCTCCGACTAATGAAAAACTGTTTTTT
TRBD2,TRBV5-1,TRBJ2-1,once,CASSLPTSGGPNEQFF,TGCGCCAGCAGCTTGCCAACTAGCGGGGGCCCCAATGAGCAGTTCTTC
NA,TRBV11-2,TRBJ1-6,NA,CASSKDFRGSPLHF,TGTGCCAGCAGCAAGGACTTTAGGGGTTCACCCCTCCACTTT
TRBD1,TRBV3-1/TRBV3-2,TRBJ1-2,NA,CASSHSTGGYGYTF,TGTGCCAGCAGCCACTCCACAGGGGGCTATGGCTACACCTTC
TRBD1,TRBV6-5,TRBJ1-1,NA,CASRTRGGGNTEAFF,TGTGCCAGCAGGACAAGGGGAGGGGGCAACACTGAAGCTTTCTTT
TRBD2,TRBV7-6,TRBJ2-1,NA,CASSFGTTNEQFF,TGTGCCAGCAGCTTCGGGACTACAAATGAGCAGTTCTTC
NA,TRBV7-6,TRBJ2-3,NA,CASGSGQGADTQYF,TGTGCCAGCGGAAGCGGGCAAGGGGCAGATACGCAGTATTTT
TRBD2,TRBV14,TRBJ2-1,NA,CASSPLAGGPIEQFF,TGTGCCAGCAGCCCTCTAGCGGGAGGGCCTATTGAGCAGTTCTTC
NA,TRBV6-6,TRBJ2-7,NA,CASSYGLGFSYEQYF,TGTGCCAGCAGTTACGGCTTGGGATTCTCCTACGAGCAGTACTTC
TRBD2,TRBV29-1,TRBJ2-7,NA,CSGGLAGVKYEQYF,TGCAGCGGCGGACTAGCGGGAGTAAAGTACGAGCAGTACTTC
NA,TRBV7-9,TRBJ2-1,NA,CASSPRPYEQFF,TGTGCCAGCAGCCCGAGGCCCTATGAGCAGTTCTTC
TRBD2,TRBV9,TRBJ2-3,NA,CASSVGAGGDTDTQYF,TGTGCCAGCAGCGTAGGGGCGGGGGGAGACACAGATACGCAGTATTTT
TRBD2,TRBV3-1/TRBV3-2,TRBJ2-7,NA,CASSPAGTRYEQYF,TGTGCCAGCAGCCCAGCGGGGACCCGCTACGAGCAGTACTTC
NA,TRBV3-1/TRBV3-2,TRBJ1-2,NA,CASEGGYGYTF,TGTGCCAGCGAGGGGGGCTATGGCTACACCTTC
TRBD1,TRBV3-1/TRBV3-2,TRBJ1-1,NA,CASSPSGTGRRAFEAFF,TGTGCCAGCAGCCCCTCCGGGACAGGACGAAGGGCCTTTGAAGCTTTCTTT
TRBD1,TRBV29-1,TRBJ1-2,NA,CSVEGRGQGAYGYTF,TGCAGCGTTGAAGGTCGTGGACAGGGGGCTTATGGCTACACCTTC
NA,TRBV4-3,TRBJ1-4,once,CASSQLTGATNEKLFF,TGCGCCAGCAGCCAGCTGACTGGGGCAACTAATGAAAAACTGTTTTTT
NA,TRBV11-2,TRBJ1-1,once,CASSLDRIGDTEAFF,TGTGCCAGCAGCTTAGATCGGATTGGGGACACTGAAGCTTTCTTT
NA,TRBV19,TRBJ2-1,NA,CASSMLGASDEQFF,TGTGCCAGTAGTATGCTGGGGGCCTCGGATGAGCAGTTCTTC
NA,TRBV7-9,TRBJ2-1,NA,CASSPRLSNEQFF,TGTGCCAGCAGCCCCCGATTAAGCAATGAGCAGTTCTTC
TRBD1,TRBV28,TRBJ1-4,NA,CASSFLTTRDRRYPRGFQREKLFF,TGTGCCAGCAGTTTTCTCACAACCCGGGACAGGAGATACCCACGAGGGTTTCAAAGGGAAAAACTGTTTTTT
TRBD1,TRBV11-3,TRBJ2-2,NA,CASSPRQGRTGELFF,TGTGCCAGCAGCCCAAGACAGGGACGCACCGGGGAGCTGTTTTTT
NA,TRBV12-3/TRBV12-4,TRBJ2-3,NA,CASSLRHDTQYF,TGTGCCAGCAGTCTCAGGCACGATACGCAGTATTTT
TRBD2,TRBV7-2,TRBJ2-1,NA,CASSPSPGASGRDEQFF,TGTGCCAGCAGCCCCTCCCCCGGTGCTAGCGGGAGGGATGAGCAGTTCTTC
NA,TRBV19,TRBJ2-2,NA,CASRPTVPGELFF,TGTGCCAGTAGACCAACAGTTCCCGGGGAGCTGTTTTTT